This is a list of T cell receptor beta chains from one sample in a study of T cell responses to AZD1222 COVID-19 vaccine. Libraries were prepared by immunoSEQ multiplex PCR; TCRdb keeps only in-frame clonotypes and omits some of them. The data hold roughly 180,000 clones, with roughly 88% observed a single time. The sequencing here drew on peripheral blood, taken on day 0 of AZD1222 vaccination. The receptors stem from an adult in good health. Both conserved end residues are part of each CDR3. The order of the fields is V gene, J gene, D gene, clone size, CDR3 length, CDR3 protein, CDR3 DNA. The D gene is left open where the match is weak. Rows may omit the clone size; those that give it use once, few, many or a size class.

TRBV5-1	TRBJ2-2	NA	NA	15	CASSLPVGNTGELFF	TGCGCCAGCAGCTTGCCAGTAGGAAACACCGGGGAGCTGTTTTTT
TRBV12-2	TRBJ2-1	NA	NA	15	CASRWSGVFYNEQFF	TGTGCAAGTCGCTGGAGCGGGGTATTCTACAATGAGCAGTTCTTC
TRBV4-1	TRBJ2-1	NA	NA	14	CASSQDMGYNEQFF	TGCGCCAGCAGCCAAGATATGGGGTATAATGAGCAGTTCTTC
TRBV11-2	TRBJ2-7	NA	NA	15	CASSLAWDGSYEQYF	TGTGCCAGCAGCTTAGCCTGGGACGGTTCCTACGAGCAGTACTTC
TRBV28	TRBJ2-2	TRBD2	NA	16	CASIGLAGLNTGELFF	TGTGCCAGCATCGGACTAGCGGGGTTAAACACCGGGGAGCTGTTTTTT
TRBV28	TRBJ2-7	TRBD2	few	14	CASATSGGPYEQYF	TGTGCCAGCGCAACTAGCGGGGGCCCCTACGAGCAGTACTTC
TRBV11-2	TRBJ1-1	NA	NA	11	CASSLGGEAFF	TGTGCCAGCAGCTTAGGAGGGGAAGCTTTCTTT
TRBV27	TRBJ2-7	NA	NA	14	CASSKPGLAYEQYF	TGTGCCAGCAGTAAACCGGGGCTCGCCTACGAGCAGTACTTC
TRBV27	TRBJ2-7	TRBD2	NA	15	CASSIQRDSTYEQYF	TGTGCCAGCAGTATTCAGCGGGATTCGACCTACGAGCAGTACTTC
TRBV28	TRBJ1-2	NA	NA	13	CASSFTPGGGYTF	TGTGCCAGCAGTTTTACGCCGGGGGGAGGCTACACCTTC
TRBV18	TRBJ2-1	TRBD2	NA	20	CASSPTRKASGGRLHNEQFF	TGTGCCAGCTCACCAACACGAAAGGCTAGCGGGGGTCGACTACACAATGAGCAGTTCTTC
TRBV21-1	TRBJ1-5	NA	NA	18	CASSNSAPGGYSNQPQHF	TGTGCCAGCAGCAACAGCGCTCCAGGCGGTTATAGCAATCAGCCCCAGCATTTT
TRBV19	TRBJ2-1	TRBD2	NA	17	CANPGLAGEGMGNEQFF	TGTGCCAACCCGGGACTAGCGGGAGAGGGAATGGGGAATGAGCAGTTCTTC
TRBV20-1	TRBJ1-2	NA	NA	11	CSARGLHGYTF	TGCAGTGCTAGAGGGTTGCATGGCTACACCTTC
TRBV27	TRBJ2-7	TRBD2	NA	15	CASSLGLAGSYEQYF	TGTGCCAGCAGTTTAGGGCTAGCGGGATCCTACGAGCAGTACTTC
TRBV6-2/TRBV6-3	TRBJ2-7	TRBD1	once	15	CASSYRGQSNYEQYF	TGTGCCAGCAGTTACCGGGGACAGTCCAACTACGAGCAGTACTTC
TRBV7-6	TRBJ2-3	NA	NA	13	CASSLVRTDTQYF	TGTGCCAGCAGCTTAGTGAGAACAGATACGCAGTATTTT
TRBV28	TRBJ1-5	NA	NA	13	CASSWGSNQPQHF	TGTGCCAGCAGTTGGGGTAGCAATCAGCCCCAGCATTTT
TRBV7-2	TRBJ2-3	TRBD2	once	15	CASSSIAGGADTQYF	TGTGCCAGCAGCTCAATAGCGGGGGGGGCAGATACGCAGTATTTT
TRBV7-9	TRBJ1-1	NA	NA	12	CASSLGTNEAFF	TGTGCCAGCAGCTTGGGAACGAATGAAGCTTTCTTT
TRBV6-5	TRBJ1-5	NA	NA	14	CASGQGLGNQPQHF	TGTGCCAGCGGTCAGGGGCTGGGCAATCAGCCCCAGCATTTT
TRBV10-3	TRBJ2-6	NA	NA	18	CAISEPGVRGSGANVLTF	TGTGCCATCAGTGAGCCCGGAGTCAGGGGATCTGGGGCCAACGTCCTGACTTTC
TRBV7-8	TRBJ2-6	TRBD1	NA	17	CASSRPDRGSGANVLTF	TGTGCCAGCAGCCGCCCCGACAGGGGCTCTGGGGCCAACGTCCTGACTTTC
TRBV24-1	TRBJ2-1	TRBD1	NA	16	CATSWDRPSSYNEQFF	TGTGCCACCAGTTGGGACAGGCCGAGCTCCTACAATGAGCAGTTCTTC
TRBV30	TRBJ1-3	NA	NA	16	CAWSVSRGPAGNTIYF	TGTGCCTGGTCCGTCTCGCGGGGGCCAGCTGGAAACACCATATATTTT
TRBV12-3/TRBV12-4	TRBJ2-1	NA	NA	12	CASSDRGEEQFF	TGTGCCAGCAGTGATAGGGGTGAAGAGCAGTTCTTC
TRBV19	TRBJ2-7	TRBD2	NA	16	CASSMSSGRGGYEQYF	TGTGCCAGTAGTATGTCGTCCGGCCGGGGGGGCTACGAGCAGTACTTC
TRBV27	TRBJ1-4	NA	NA	14	CASSLQGRREKLFF	TGTGCCAGCAGTTTGCAGGGGCGGCGGGAAAAACTGTTTTTT
TRBV19	TRBJ1-1	NA	NA	17	CASSMRLGLARNTEAFF	TGTGCCAGTAGTATGCGCCTCGGACTCGCACGGAACACTGAAGCTTTCTTT
TRBV10-2	TRBJ1-1	TRBD1	NA	16	CASSEDGRGTNTEAFF	TGCGCCAGCAGTGAAGACGGCAGGGGGACGAACACTGAAGCTTTCTTT
TRBV6-5	TRBJ2-7	NA	NA	14	CASSYSFTAYEQYF	TGTGCCAGCAGTTACTCGTTTACAGCCTACGAGCAGTACTTC
TRBV20-1	TRBJ1-4	NA	NA	14	CSASNLQGSEKLFF	TGCAGTGCTAGTAATTTACAAGGAAGTGAAAAACTGTTTTTT
TRBV7-9	TRBJ1-2	NA	NA	15	CASSLGGGNLYGYTF	TGTGCCAGCAGCTTGGGCGGTGGGAACCTCTATGGCTACACCTTC
TRBV27	TRBJ2-7	NA	NA	13	CASSLGGDYEQYF	TGTGCCAGCAGTCTAGGCGGGGACTACGAGCAGTACTTC
TRBV19	TRBJ2-2	TRBD2	NA	20	CASTYFTGTSGRMNTGELFF	TGTGCCAGTACTTACTTCACCGGGACTAGCGGGAGAATGAACACCGGGGAGCTGTTTTTT
TRBV5-5	TRBJ1-6	NA	NA	18	CASSFGRDGISYNSPLHF	TGTGCCAGCAGCTTCGGGAGGGATGGGATATCCTATAATTCACCCCTCCACTTT
TRBV9	TRBJ1-1	TRBD1	NA	18	CASSGGTGGTLMNTEAFF	TGTGCCAGCAGCGGGGGGACAGGGGGCACCCTCATGAACACTGAAGCTTTCTTT
TRBV12-5	TRBJ2-1	NA	NA	16	CASGHPEAQGNNEQFF	TGTGCTAGTGGGCACCCCGAGGCCCAAGGGAACAATGAGCAGTTCTTC
TRBV19	TRBJ1-5	NA	NA	15	CASSIWGESNQPQHF	TGTGCCAGTAGTATATGGGGGGAGAGCAATCAGCCCCAGCATTTT
TRBV4-1	TRBJ1-4	NA	NA	15	CASSQALGTNEKLFF	TGCGCCAGCAGCCAAGCTCTTGGGACTAATGAAAAACTGTTTTTT
TRBV5-5	TRBJ1-1	NA	NA	12	CASSRVGTEAFF	TGTGCCAGCAGCCGGGTGGGTACTGAAGCTTTCTTT
TRBV9	TRBJ2-3	TRBD2	NA	18	CASSVATGWERGIDTQYF	TGTGCCAGCAGCGTAGCTACTGGGTGGGAGCGGGGGATCGATACGCAGTATTTT
TRBV14	TRBJ1-6	NA	NA	13	CASSQVQGSPLHF	TGTGCCAGCAGCCAAGTACAGGGATCACCCCTCCACTTT
TRBV5-4	TRBJ2-1	TRBD2	NA	16	CASSSRSGRIHNEQFF	TGTGCCAGCAGCTCCCGTAGCGGGAGGATACACAATGAGCAGTTCTTC
TRBV7-7	TRBJ2-2	NA	NA	14	CASSNIPNTGELFF	TGTGCTAGCAGCAATATTCCTAACACCGGGGAGCTGTTTTTT
TRBV6-4	TRBJ1-1	TRBD1	NA	13	CASSRGDRTEAFF	TGTGCCAGCAGCAGAGGGGACAGAACTGAAGCTTTCTTT
TRBV18	TRBJ2-4	NA	NA	15	CASSQGQLAKNIQYF	TGTGCCAGCTCACAGGGACAATTAGCCAAAAACATTCAGTACTTC